This T cell receptor (beta chain) was documented in a study of response to subunit inactivated influenza vaccine. The CDR3 totals 13 residues. The germline CDR1 and CDR2 sequences are SGHTA and FQGTGA. V dropped 5 bases and J dropped 10; count of bases not matched to a gene: 8. TCRdb called the RT-PCR reads again in MiXCR, with one record for every CDR3 protein. The table shows some 640,000 distinct CDR3 sequences, with 14% occurring only once. This clonotype originated in a man aged 50-59 years who received an inactivated influenza vaccine. The specimen comprised PBMCs from blood, sampled 14 to 15 days before vaccination. The chain combines TRBV7-3 with TRBJ2-1, with 7 bases aligning to TRBD1. The CDR3 DNA reads as TGTGCCAGCAGCGTAGGGGACAGAAGGGAGCAGTTCTTC. Its translation: CASSVGDRREQFF.